Presented here are 5 T cell receptor beta chains from one specimen sequenced in a study of blood T cell repertoires in COVID-19. Method: immunoSEQ multiplex PCR; TCRdb's copy keeps in-frame clones and lacks some. This sample has about 72,000 clones, with approximately 79% found just once. What was sequenced was peripheral blood. These TCRs come from a man in his 60s with acute or convalescent COVID-19.

The chain links TRBV7-2 to TRBJ1-2, with TRBD1 as a possible D gene (6 bases). The germline gives CDR1 SGHTA, CDR2 FQGNSA. Trimming stripped 5 bases from V and 7 bases from J, with 14 bases between. The CDR3 has 13 amino acids. CDR3 region: CASSLSGGLGYTF. The DNA for the CDR3 is TGTGCCAGCAGCCTAAGCGGGGGGCTTGGCTACACCTTC.

The V and J genes are TRBV24-1 and TRBJ2-2; tentatively, D is TRBD2 (6 bases). The CDR3 loop spans 20 amino acids. Germline values: CDR1 KGHDR, CDR2 SFDVKD. V dropped 1 base and J dropped 5 bases, with 25 bases sitting between them. In DNA, the CDR3 is TGTGCCACCAGTGATTTAAGAGGAATTTTGCGGGGAGAGGGGACCGGGGAGCTGTTTTTT. As protein: CATSDLRGILRGEGTGELFF.

The chain has TRBV7-9 and TRBJ1-1; no reliable D call. Per the germline V gene, CDR1 is SEHNR and CDR2 is FQNEAQ (reference sequence). V gave up 3 bases and J gave up 4 bases, with 6 bases separating them. The CDR3 covers 12 residues. The CDR3 spells CASSLEITEAFF. Here the CDR3 DNA reads TGTGCCAGCAGCTTGGAGATCACTGAAGCTTTCTTT.

The rearrangement uses TRBV3-1 (or the pseudogene TRBV3-2) and TRBJ1-2; D is ambiguous. From germline, CDR1 is LGHDT and CDR2 YNNKEL (reference sequence). Trimming removed 4 bases from V and 10 bases from J, with 19 bases in between. This CDR3 is built from 14 residues. CDR3 sequence reads: CASSPTLGLGYYTF. Written as DNA, the CDR3 is TGTGCCAGCAGCCCAACCCTGGGTCTAGGCTACTACACCTTC.

In its sample, this clone was seen once. This chain links TRBV3-1 (or the pseudogene TRBV3-2) with TRBJ1-6; 10 bases map to TRBD1. With V trimmed by 1 base and J by 10 bases, 4 bases remained unmatched. This CDR3 has 15 residues. The germline CDR1 and CDR2 sequences are LGHDT and YNNKEL (reference sequence). The CDR3 nucleotides are TGTGCCAGCAGCCAAGGAGGGACAGGGGACTCACCCCTCCACTTT. It is translated as CASSQGGTGDSPLHF.